The sequence of this T cell receptor beta chain was determined in a study of identical twins. TCRdb passed the 5' RACE reads through MiXCR, listing each CDR3 protein once. The sample includes 450,000 or so distinct CDR3 sequences, approximately 17% seen only once; the top ten take about 12%. Germline CDR1 is SGHVS and CDR2 is FQNEAQ. CDR3 length equals 14 residues. V was clipped by 3 bases and J by 2 bases, with 7 bases between them. General study points: The study found that models underestimated out-of-frame TCR alpha sharing in monozygotic twins. Beta clonotypes that were abundant in cord blood contained fewer insertions, a pattern absent from memory repertoires. Because invariant MAIT and iNKT cells could be present, zero-insertion analyses could be partly confounded.

This clonotype was counted between two and nine times. Its matching antigen is unknown. J is TRBJ2-2 and V is TRBV7-8; no definite D call. The clonotype was recovered from a man aged 45-65 years in good health. What was sequenced was naive T cells sorted from blood. The CDR3 region is CASSFRANTGELFF. Written as DNA, the CDR3 is TGTGCCAGCAGCTTCCGGGCAAACACCGGGGAGCTGTTTTTT.